This passage covers 19 T cell receptor beta chains from one sample sequenced in a study of blood T cell repertoires in COVID-19. The assay was immunoSEQ multiplex PCR, and TCRdb's table has in-frame clones only and misses some. The sample lists roughly 150,000 clones, approximately 80% seen once, with approximately 6% in the top ten. The sequenced sample consisted of PBMCs or T cells enriched from blood (not recorded which). These receptors came from a woman between 45 and 65 years old who had recovered from COVID-19.

The chain uses TRBV11-3 and TRBJ2-3, with 11 bases identical to TRBD2. The J segment lost 0 bases and the V segment lost 1 base, leaving 6 bases of the junction unmatched. Germline CDR1 is SGHNT and CDR2 is YENEEA. The CDR3 extends over 18 amino acids. This CDR3 reads CASSLGRLAGNSTDTQYF. CDR3 in DNA: TGTGCCAGCAGCTTAGGGAGACTAGCGGGGAATAGCACAGATACGCAGTATTTT.

This chain joins TRBV18 and TRBJ2-1; D gene unclear. The CDR3 is 15 residues long. V lost 5 bases, J lost 0 bases, and 11 bases lay in between. Per the germline V gene, CDR1 is KGHSH and CDR2 is LQKENI. CDR3 nucleotide sequence: TGTGCCAGCTCAGCTGAGGTTAGCTCCTACAATGAGCAGTTCTTC. Encoded protein: CASSAEVSSYNEQFF.

A few counts support this clone. The V call is TRBV10-1, the J call TRBJ2-1; 7 bases align to TRBD2. This CDR3 contains 13 residues. Germline CDR1 WNHNN, CDR2 SYGVQD (reference sequence). Unmatched junction bases numbered 3, after V lost 6 bases and J lost 4 bases. CDR3 DNA: TGCGCCAGCAGGGCGGGGGTATACAATGAGCAGTTCTTC. Translating it yields CASRAGVYNEQFF.

The rearrangement joins TRBV5-1 to TRBJ2-2, with a tentative D call TRBD1 (6 bases). V was cut by 0 bases and J by 7 bases, with 7 bases left in between. The germline V gene encodes CDR1 SGHRS and CDR2 YFSETQ. The CDR3 has 13 residues. The CDR3 DNA is TGCGCCAGCAGCTTGGCGACAGGCGGGGAGCTGTTTTTT. Encoded protein: CASSLATGGELFF.

The chain recombines TRBV5-5 with TRBJ1-1; 7 nucleotides align to TRBD1. The V gene end was trimmed by 0 bases and the J gene end by 6 bases; junction bases not matched to a gene: 14. This CDR3 comprises 17 residues. Germline loops: CDR1 SGHKS, CDR2 YYEKEE (reference sequence). CDR3 amino acids: CASSLGQGLYLRAEAFF. Written as DNA, the CDR3 is TGTGCCAGCAGCTTGGGACAGGGCTTGTACCTGCGTGCTGAAGCTTTCTTT.

The V and J genes are TRBV18 and TRBJ1-1; D remains ambiguous. Germline V CDR1 and CDR2: KGHSH, LQKENI. The CDR3 is made up of 14 amino acids. The V gene lost 0 bases and the J gene lost 4 bases, with 9 bases spanning the gap. CDR3 region: CASSPPRMGTEAFF. CDR3 bases: TGTGCCAGCTCACCACCGAGGATGGGCACTGAAGCTTTCTTT.

V and J are TRBV28 and TRBJ2-1, with D maybe TRBD1 (7 bases). The germline V gene has CDR1 MDHEN and CDR2 SYDVKM. This CDR3 is 13 amino acids long. V lost 9 bases and J lost 9, with 18 bases in between. The CDR3 nucleotides read TGTGCCAGTTTGACAGGGAGGATCCCTGAGCAGTTCTTC. It encodes CASLTGRIPEQFF. The full variable domain, completed using reference TRBV28 and TRBJ2-1, is DVKVTQSSRYLVKRTGEKVFLECVQDMDHENMFWYRQDPGLGLRLIYFSYDVKMKEKGDIPEGYSVSREKKERFSLILESASTNQTSMYLCASLTGRIPEQFFGPGTRLTVL.

J is TRBJ2-2 and V is TRBV6-5; D is perhaps TRBD2 (6 bases). CDR3 length: 14 amino acids. Deletions cut 5 bases from V and 4 bases from J, with 11 bases between. Germline V gives CDR1 MNHEY, CDR2 SVGAGI. CDR3 amino acids: CASSREVRTGELFF. As DNA, the CDR3 is TGTGCCAGCAGTAGGGAGGTGCGCACCGGGGAGCTGTTTTTT.

This clone was picked up one time. The genes are TRBV15 and TRBJ1-5; unclear D gene. Germline values: CDR1 LNHNV, CDR2 YYDKDF (reference sequence). This CDR3 has 13 residues. The V end was cut by 0 bases, the J end by 6 bases, with 6 bases between. As DNA, the CDR3 is TGTGCCACCAGCAGAGATCTATTTCAGCCCCAGCATTTT. Its translation: CATSRDLFQPQHF.

V gene TRBV30 combines with J gene TRBJ1-6; no reliable D call. Germline loops: CDR1 GTSNPN, CDR2 SVGIG (reference sequence). V dropped 4 bases and J dropped 5 bases, with 9 bases sitting between them. The CDR3 contains 13 residues. CDR3 bases: TGTGCCTGGATGGTAGACAATAATTCACCCCTCCACTTT. It is translated as CAWMVDNNSPLHF. The full variable domain, its missing parts supplied by reference TRBV30 and TRBJ1-6, is SQTIHQWPATLVQPVGSPLSLECTVEGTSNPNLYWYRQAAGRGLQLLFYSVGIGQISSEVPQNLSASRPQDRQFILSSKKLLLSDSGFYLCAWMVDNNSPLHFGNGTRLTVT.

This chain joins TRBV28 and TRBJ1-2; tentative D call: TRBD1 (6 bases). Germline CDR1 MDHEN, CDR2 SYDVKM. Trimming shortened V by 4 bases and J by 0 bases, and 12 bases separated the two germline ends. There are 15 residues in the CDR3. CDR3 protein: CASSSADRSNYGYTF. CDR3 sequence (DNA): TGTGCCAGCAGTTCGGCGGACAGATCTAACTATGGCTACACCTTC.

The chain carries TRBV5-4 and TRBJ1-3; no clear D gene. Germline V gene sequence: CDR1 SGHNT, CDR2 YYREEE (reference sequence). There are 14 residues in the CDR3. The V and J ends lost 3 bases and 2 bases respectively, with 9 bases between them. The DNA for the CDR3 is TGTGCCAGCAGCTGGAGGGATGCTGGAAACACCATATATTTT. Amino acids: CASSWRDAGNTIYF. The full variable domain, its missing parts supplied by reference TRBV5-4 and TRBJ1-3, is ETGVTQSPTHLIKTRGQQVTLRCSSQSGHNTVSWYQQALGQGPQFIFQYYREEENGRGNFPPRFSGLQFPNYSSELNVNALELDDSALYLCASSWRDAGNTIYFGEGSWLTVV.

The rearrangement uses TRBV2 and TRBJ2-1, with 7 bases matching TRBD1. Germline CDR1 reads SNHLY; CDR2 reads FYNNEI. V trimming: 6 bases; J trimming: 5 bases; junction bases outside the gene matches: 4. The CDR3 loop spans 13 amino acids. The chain's CDR3 is CASSGDSNNEQFF. Here the CDR3 DNA reads TGTGCCAGCAGCGGGGACAGCAACAATGAGCAGTTCTTC.

The rearrangement joins TRBV4-2 to TRBJ2-3, with 11 bases matching TRBD1. V shed 0 bases, J shed 1 base, and the junction held 3 bases outside the gene matches. CDR1 is LGHNA and CDR2 is YNFKEQ in the germline V gene. The CDR3 covers 17 residues. CDR3 loop: CASSQDQDRGRTDTQYF. Written as DNA, the CDR3 is TGTGCCAGCAGCCAAGATCAGGACAGGGGGCGCACAGATACGCAGTATTTT.

The chain carries TRBV29-1 and TRBJ2-3; a weak D match, TRBD2 (6 bases). Germline V gene data show CDR1 as SQVTM and CDR2 as ANQGSEA. Trimming shortened V by 4 bases and J by 4 bases, and 15 bases separated the two germline ends. The CDR3 sequence is 14 residues long. The CDR3 DNA reads as TGCAGCGTTGTGTCTCCTAGCGAGGCAGATACGCAGTATTTT. It translates to CSVVSPSEADTQYF.

This rearrangement joins TRBV28 to TRBJ1-5; 7 nucleotides align to TRBD1. After removal of 7 bases from V and 4 bases from J, the junction contained 4 bases not matched to a gene. The CDR3 sequence is 13 residues long. CDR1 and CDR2 from the germline V gene are MDHEN and SYDVKM. The CDR3 region is CASIPGQNQPQHF. In DNA form, the CDR3 reads TGTGCCAGCATACCGGGACAGAATCAGCCCCAGCATTTT.

The chain joins TRBV28 to TRBJ2-1; TRBD2 matches 8 bases. The V segment lost 8 bases and the J segment 0 bases; nucleotides outside the gene matches: 6. CDR1 is MDHEN, CDR2 SYDVKM, per germline. This CDR3 spans 15 amino acids. The CDR3 reads CASRGGLNSYNEQFF. The DNA for the CDR3 is TGTGCCAGCCGGGGGGGGCTTAACTCCTACAATGAGCAGTTCTTC.

The gene calls are TRBV18 and TRBJ1-3; unclear D gene. The CDR3 contains 14 residues. CDR1 and CDR2 from the germline V gene are KGHSH and LQKENI. The germline V and J ends were trimmed by 3 bases and 0 bases, with 6 bases remaining between them. The CDR3 nucleotides read TGTGCCAGCTCACCGGGCTCCTCTGGAAACACCATATATTTT. It encodes CASSPGSSGNTIYF. Full variable domain (rest looked up from reference TRBV18 and TRBJ1-3): NAGVMQNPRHLVRRRGQEARLRCSPMKGHSHVYWYRQLPEEGLKFMVYLQKENIIDESGMPKERFSAEFPKEGPSILRIQQVVRGDSAAYFCASSPGSSGNTIYFGEGSWLTVV.

The chain recombines TRBV5-1 with TRBJ2-7; TRBD1 aligns across 10 bases. This CDR3 contains 15 residues. CDR1 is SGHRS and CDR2 is YFSETQ in the germline V gene. The junction had 4 bases not matched to a gene; V was cut back by 4 bases and J by 0 bases. The CDR3 here is CASSAGTGDSYEQYF. The DNA for the CDR3 is TGCGCCAGCAGCGCAGGGACAGGGGACTCCTACGAGCAGTACTTC.